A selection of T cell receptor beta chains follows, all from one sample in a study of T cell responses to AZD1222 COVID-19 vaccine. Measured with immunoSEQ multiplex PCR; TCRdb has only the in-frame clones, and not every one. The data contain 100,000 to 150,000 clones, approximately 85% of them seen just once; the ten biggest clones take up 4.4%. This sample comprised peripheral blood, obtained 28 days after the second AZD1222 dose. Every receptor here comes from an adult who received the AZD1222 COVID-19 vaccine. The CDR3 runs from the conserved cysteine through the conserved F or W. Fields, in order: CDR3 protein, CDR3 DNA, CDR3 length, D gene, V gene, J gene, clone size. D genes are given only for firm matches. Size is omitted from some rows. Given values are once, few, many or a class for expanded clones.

CDR3aa: CASSEVGNQPQHF
CDR3nt: TGTGCCAGCAGCGAAGTTGGCAATCAGCCCCAGCATTTT
len: 13
d_gene: -
v_gene: TRBV6-1
j_gene: TRBJ1-5
abundance: -

CDR3aa: CASSLSNSDTQYF
CDR3nt: TGTGCCAGCAGCTTATCTAATTCAGATACGCAGTATTTT
len: 13
d_gene: -
v_gene: TRBV11-2
j_gene: TRBJ2-3
abundance: -

CDR3aa: CASSTQRGAEAFF
CDR3nt: TGTGCCAGCAGTACTCAGAGGGGCGCTGAAGCTTTCTTT
len: 13
d_gene: -
v_gene: TRBV6-2/TRBV6-3
j_gene: TRBJ1-1
abundance: few

CDR3aa: CASTKGAGSGNTIYF
CDR3nt: TGTGCCAGCACCAAGGGTGCAGGGTCTGGAAACACCATATATTTT
len: 15
d_gene: -
v_gene: TRBV7-6
j_gene: TRBJ1-3
abundance: -

CDR3aa: CASSQGRIYGYTF
CDR3nt: TGTGCCAGCAGTCAAGGGCGAATATATGGCTACACCTTC
len: 13
d_gene: -
v_gene: TRBV2
j_gene: TRBJ1-2
abundance: -

CDR3aa: CASSLGQGAEKLFF
CDR3nt: TGCGCCAGCAGCTTGGGGCAGGGGGCTGAAAAACTGTTTTTT
len: 14
d_gene: TRBD1
v_gene: TRBV5-1
j_gene: TRBJ1-4
abundance: once

CDR3aa: CASSQGTSGGQGTQYF
CDR3nt: TGTGCCAGCAGCCAGGGGACTAGCGGGGGTCAGGGGACCCAGTACTTC
len: 16
d_gene: TRBD2
v_gene: TRBV7-7
j_gene: TRBJ2-5
abundance: -

CDR3aa: CASSFTENTEAFF
CDR3nt: TGTGCCAGCAGTTTTACAGAGAACACTGAAGCTTTCTTT
len: 13
d_gene: -
v_gene: TRBV6-5
j_gene: TRBJ1-1
abundance: -

CDR3aa: CASSPLAGVNSPLHF
CDR3nt: TGCGCCAGCAGCCCCCTCGCAGGGGTCAATTCACCCCTCCACTTT
len: 15
d_gene: -
v_gene: TRBV5-1
j_gene: TRBJ1-6
abundance: once

CDR3aa: CASSYSGGYFNTGELFF
CDR3nt: TGCGCCAGCAGTTATAGCGGGGGTTACTTCAACACCGGGGAGCTGTTTTTT
len: 17
d_gene: TRBD2
v_gene: TRBV10-1
j_gene: TRBJ2-2
abundance: -

CDR3aa: CASSLLRGNHNEQFF
CDR3nt: TGTGCCAGCAGCCTCTTGAGGGGCAATCACAATGAGCAGTTCTTC
len: 15
d_gene: -
v_gene: TRBV11-2
j_gene: TRBJ2-1
abundance: -

CDR3aa: CASSPRETQYF
CDR3nt: TGTGCCAGCAGTCCCAGAGAGACCCAGTACTTC
len: 11
d_gene: -
v_gene: TRBV28
j_gene: TRBJ2-5
abundance: -

CDR3aa: CASAQTGNYGYTF
CDR3nt: TGTGCCAGCGCCCAGACAGGGAACTATGGCTACACCTTC
len: 13
d_gene: TRBD1
v_gene: TRBV12-3/TRBV12-4
j_gene: TRBJ1-2
abundance: few

CDR3aa: CASSGVQRSNSNQPQHF
CDR3nt: TGTGCCAGCAGTGGGGTCCAACGATCCAATAGCAATCAGCCCCAGCATTTT
len: 17
d_gene: -
v_gene: TRBV6-1
j_gene: TRBJ1-5
abundance: many

CDR3aa: CAVLKVWSPLHF
CDR3nt: TGTGCCGTTCTCAAAGTATGGTCACCCCTCCACTTT
len: 12
d_gene: -
v_gene: TRBV6-5
j_gene: TRBJ1-6
abundance: -

CDR3aa: CASSYGDRPSNQPQHF
CDR3nt: TGTGCCAGCAGTTACGGAGACAGACCTAGCAATCAGCCCCAGCATTTT
len: 16
d_gene: -
v_gene: TRBV6-6
j_gene: TRBJ1-5
abundance: -

CDR3aa: CASSPSTGSRYEQYF
CDR3nt: TGTGCCAGCAGCCCCTCGACAGGGTCTCGTTACGAGCAGTACTTC
len: 15
d_gene: TRBD1
v_gene: TRBV28
j_gene: TRBJ2-7
abundance: -

CDR3aa: CASSLAGSIYEQYF
CDR3nt: TGTGCCAGCAGCCTTGCGGGCTCTATCTACGAGCAGTACTTC
len: 14
d_gene: -
v_gene: TRBV3-1/TRBV3-2
j_gene: TRBJ2-7
abundance: -

CDR3aa: CASSPSTYGYTF
CDR3nt: TGTGCCAGCAGCCCCAGCACATATGGCTACACCTTC
len: 12
d_gene: -
v_gene: TRBV14
j_gene: TRBJ1-2
abundance: -

CDR3aa: CASSNLGERANQPQHF
CDR3nt: TGTGCCAGTAGCAACCTCGGGGAGCGGGCCAATCAGCCCCAGCATTTT
len: 16
d_gene: -
v_gene: TRBV19
j_gene: TRBJ1-5
abundance: -

CDR3aa: CASSGKETQYF
CDR3nt: TGTGCCAGCAGCGGAAAAGAGACCCAGTACTTC
len: 11
d_gene: -
v_gene: TRBV5-5
j_gene: TRBJ2-5
abundance: -

CDR3aa: CASSRAGGTDTQYF
CDR3nt: TGTGCCAGTAGTCGCGCAGGCGGAACAGATACGCAGTATTTT
len: 14
d_gene: -
v_gene: TRBV19
j_gene: TRBJ2-3
abundance: -

CDR3aa: CASSNQLAGISYEQYF
CDR3nt: TGTGCCAGCAGCAACCAACTAGCGGGGATCTCCTACGAGCAGTACTTC
len: 16
d_gene: TRBD2
v_gene: TRBV7-9
j_gene: TRBJ2-7
abundance: -

CDR3aa: CAWSGVDEQYF
CDR3nt: TGTGCCTGGTCGGGGGTGGACGAGCAGTACTTC
len: 11
d_gene: -
v_gene: TRBV30
j_gene: TRBJ2-7
abundance: once

CDR3aa: CASSWNTGELFF
CDR3nt: TGTGCCAGCAGTTGGAACACCGGGGAGCTGTTTTTT
len: 12
d_gene: -
v_gene: TRBV27
j_gene: TRBJ2-2
abundance: few

CDR3aa: CATSDPTRNTGELFF
CDR3nt: TGTGCCACCAGTGATCCCACTAGGAACACCGGGGAGCTGTTTTTT
len: 15
d_gene: -
v_gene: TRBV24-1
j_gene: TRBJ2-2
abundance: few

CDR3aa: CASSQTTQGDYGYTF
CDR3nt: TGCGCCAGCAGCCAGACAACACAGGGGGACTATGGCTACACCTTC
len: 15
d_gene: TRBD1
v_gene: TRBV4-1
j_gene: TRBJ1-2
abundance: -

CDR3aa: CASSRDSLTYEQYF
CDR3nt: TGTGCCAGCAGTAGGGACAGCCTTACCTACGAGCAGTACTTC
len: 14
d_gene: TRBD1
v_gene: TRBV6-2/TRBV6-3
j_gene: TRBJ2-7
abundance: few

CDR3aa: CASSYGNSNEQFF
CDR3nt: TGTGCCAGCAGTTACGGGAACAGCAATGAGCAGTTCTTC
len: 13
d_gene: -
v_gene: TRBV6-2/TRBV6-3
j_gene: TRBJ2-1
abundance: -

CDR3aa: CASSRQFATNEKLFF
CDR3nt: TGTGCCAGCAGCCGACAGTTTGCAACTAATGAAAAACTGTTTTTT
len: 15
d_gene: -
v_gene: TRBV6-5
j_gene: TRBJ1-4
abundance: -

CDR3aa: CASRPGSNERGYTF
CDR3nt: TGTGCCAGCAGACCCGGTTCAAATGAGAGGGGCTACACCTTC
len: 14
d_gene: -
v_gene: TRBV27
j_gene: TRBJ1-2
abundance: -

CDR3aa: CASSPGVVTGELFF
CDR3nt: TGTGCCAGCAGCCCAGGGGTAGTTACCGGGGAGCTGTTTTTT
len: 14
d_gene: -
v_gene: TRBV7-2
j_gene: TRBJ2-2
abundance: -

CDR3aa: CASSISNLPGELFF
CDR3nt: TGTGCCAGTAGTATATCCAATCTCCCCGGGGAGCTGTTTTTT
len: 14
d_gene: -
v_gene: TRBV19
j_gene: TRBJ2-2
abundance: -